A single sample gave rise to the 19 T cell receptor beta chains below, sequenced in a study of blood T cell repertoires in COVID-19. The repertoire was sequenced with immunoSEQ multiplex PCR; TCRdb's copy has only in-frame clones and lacks some. The profile shows about 59,000 clones, around 81% of them singletons. The sample comprised peripheral blood. The receptors were gathered from a woman older than 75 with active or convalescent COVID-19.

This chain joins TRBV7-9 and TRBJ1-2; the D is unclear. The CDR3 has 15 amino acids. V shed 6 bases and J shed 6 bases, with 20 bases lying between them. The germline V gene encodes CDR1 SEHNR and CDR2 FQNEAQ (reference sequence). The CDR3 here is CASRPGDIPNNGYTF. The CDR3 nucleotides are TGTGCCAGCAGACCGGGAGACATTCCTAATAATGGCTACACCTTC.

The V call is TRBV2, the J call TRBJ2-7; 7 nucleotides agree with TRBD1. Germline lookup yields CDR1 SNHLY and CDR2 FYNNEI. The CDR3 is 20 residues long. V dropped 6 bases and J dropped 0; count of bases not matched to a gene: 23. CDR3: CASSPLSPTSSQGSSYEQYF. The CDR3, as DNA: TGTGCCAGCAGCCCCCTTTCTCCTACCTCCTCACAGGGGTCCTCCTACGAGCAGTACTTC. The whole variable domain, filled in from reference TRBV2 and TRBJ2-7, reads EPEVTQTPSHQVTQMGQEVILRCVPISNHLYFYWYRQILGQKVEFLVSFYNNEISEKSEIFDDQFSVERPDGSNFTLKIRSTKLEDSAMYFCASSPLSPTSSQGSSYEQYFGPGTRLTVT.

CDR3 sequence reads: CASSFLDARDYGYTF. Here the CDR3 DNA reads TGTGCCAGCAGTTTCCTGGATGCCCGGGACTATGGCTACACCTTC. The V call is TRBV28, the J call TRBJ1-2; no reliable D call. The CDR3 is 15 residues long. V lost 3 bases to trimming and J lost 3 bases, with 14 bases between them. Germline loops: CDR1 MDHEN, CDR2 SYDVKM.

The chain carries TRBV12-3 or TRBV12-4 and TRBJ1-2, with TRBD1 matching 11 bases. CDR3 length equals 13 residues. The V and J ends lost 5 bases and 6 bases, in that order; junction bases with no gene match: 2. The CDR3 spells CASSPDRGHGYTF. DNA of the CDR3: TGTGCCAGCAGTCCGGACAGGGGGCATGGCTACACCTTC.

The V and J genes are TRBV11-2 and TRBJ2-1, with D perhaps matching TRBD1 (6 bases). From germline, CDR1 is SGHAT and CDR2 FQNNGV. CDR3 length: 14 residues. Trimming shortened V by 5 bases and J by 5 bases, and 13 bases separated the two germline ends. CDR3 residues: CASSRYRDNNEQFF. The CDR3 DNA sequence: TGTGCCAGCAGCCGATACCGGGACAACAATGAGCAGTTCTTC.

The chain recombines TRBV7-6 with TRBJ1-6; D may be TRBD1 (6 bases). The germline CDR1 and CDR2 sequences are SGHVS and FNYEAQ. Trimming pared 1 base from V and 2 bases from J, leaving 9 bases between. The CDR3 sequence is 16 residues long. The CDR3: CASSLDGGAYNSPLHF. CDR3 sequence (DNA): TGTGCCAGCAGCTTAGATGGGGGCGCCTATAATTCACCCCTCCACTTT.

This chain uses TRBV4-1 with TRBJ2-3; 10 nucleotides line up with TRBD2. Germline-derived CDR1 and CDR2 are MGHRA and YSYEKL. V lost 1 base and J lost 6; bases outside the gene matches: 10. The CDR3 contains 17 residues. CDR3 sequence (DNA): TGCGCCAGCAGCCAAGGTATTCGTCTAGCGGGGGTGGATACGCAGTATTTT. It yields the protein CASSQGIRLAGVDTQYF.

V and J are TRBV6-2 or TRBV6-3 and TRBJ2-2; D uncertain. Germline-derived CDR1 and CDR2 are MNHEY and SVGEGT. The V gene lost 1 base and the J gene lost 4 bases, with 4 bases spanning the gap. This CDR3 is 13 amino acids long. The CDR3 bases are TGTGCCAGCAGTTACTTCAGCACCGGGGAGCTGTTTTTT. Its translation: CASSYFSTGELFF.

In this sample, this clone turned up once. The CDR3 nucleotides read TGTGCCAGCAGCTTAGATGCAGGGCTTAACTATGGCTACACCTTC. Translating it yields CASSLDAGLNYGYTF. The chain has TRBV7-2 and TRBJ1-2; possible D gene TRBD1, 5 bases. V lost 1 base, J lost 1 base, and 10 bases lay in between. Germline CDR1 SGHTA, CDR2 FQGNSA. CDR3 size: 15 residues.

A single count supports this clone. The rearrangement joins TRBV19 to TRBJ2-3; D unresolved. Trimming stripped 8 bases from V and 4 bases from J, with 13 bases between. CDR1 is LNHDA and CDR2 is SQIVND in the germline V gene (reference sequence). The CDR3 consists of 13 residues. DNA for the CDR3: TGTGCCAGTCGTCAGGCCCCAGCAGATACGCAGTATTTT. Amino acids: CASRQAPADTQYF.

This chain uses TRBV29-1 with TRBJ1-1; a weak D match, TRBD1 (6 bases). This CDR3 is 13 amino acids long. Trimming cost V 7 bases and J 0 bases, with 12 bases left between them. Germline loops: CDR1 SQVTM, CDR2 ANQGSEA. The CDR3 bases are TGCAGCGGAACGGGACACCTGAACACTGAAGCTTTCTTT. Residues: CSGTGHLNTEAFF.

The chain uses TRBV7-2 and TRBJ1-4; no clear D gene. V shed 5 bases and J shed 4 bases, with 11 bases lying between them. This CDR3 contains 14 residues. CDR1 is SGHTA and CDR2 is FQGNSA in the germline V gene. The DNA of the CDR3 is TGTGCCAGCAGCCCCCGGGAATTTAATGAAAAACTGTTTTTT. It yields the protein CASSPREFNEKLFF. Based on the CDR3 plus reference TRBV7-2 and TRBJ1-4, the full variable domain is GAGVSQSPSNKVTEKGKDVELRCDPISGHTALYWYRQSLGQGLEFLIYFQGNSAPDKSGLPSDRFSAERTGGSVSTLTIQRTQQEDSAVYLCASSPREFNEKLFFGSGTQLSVL.

Here the CDR3 reads CASSDTPGNTIYF. The CDR3 DNA reads as TGTGCCAGTAGTGATACTCCTGGAAACACCATATATTTT. The J gene is TRBJ1-3, the V gene TRBV19; D ambiguous. This CDR3 region has 13 residues. Germline V lookup: CDR1 LNHDA, CDR2 SQIVND (reference sequence). The V and J ends lost 5 bases and 2 bases respectively, with 7 bases between them.

J is TRBJ2-7 and V is TRBV7-2; TRBD2 matches 8 bases. The germline CDR1 and CDR2 sequences are SGHTA and FQGNSA. Trimming at V came to 5 bases and at J to 6 bases, leaving 12 bases not matched to a gene. The CDR3 totals 15 residues. The CDR3: CASSPELAGSAEQYF. Written as DNA, the CDR3 is TGTGCCAGCAGCCCTGAATTAGCGGGATCGGCCGAGCAGTACTTC. The complete variable domain, with remaining parts taken from reference TRBV7-2 and TRBJ2-7, reads GAGVSQSPSNKVTEKGKDVELRCDPISGHTALYWYRQSLGQGLEFLIYFQGNSAPDKSGLPSDRFSAERTGGSVSTLTIQRTQQEDSAVYLCASSPELAGSAEQYFGPGTRLTVT.

The CDR3 nucleotides are TGTGCCAGCAGCCATAGCAGCACAGATACGCAGTATTTT. Protein product: CASSHSSTDTQYF. The V call is TRBV3-1 (or the pseudogene TRBV3-2), the J call TRBJ2-3; D unclear. This CDR3 region has 13 residues. Germline V gene lookup returns CDR1 LGHDT and CDR2 YNNKEL (reference sequence). The V gene lost 3 bases and the J gene lost 0 bases, with 4 bases spanning the gap.

The chain has TRBV5-8 and TRBJ1-2; 7 bases are a match to TRBD1. In germline, CDR1 is SGHTS, CDR2 YDEGEE. This CDR3 is 16 amino acids long. J gave up 3 bases and V 4 bases, and 12 bases lay outside the gene matches. CDR3 residues: CASSKTPGTADYGYTF. For the CDR3, the DNA is TGTGCCAGCAGCAAGACACCTGGGACAGCGGACTATGGCTACACCTTC.

This clone was seen a few times. The rearrangement joins TRBV6-1 to TRBJ2-1; D is possibly TRBD2 (6 bases). Trimming took off 4 bases at V and 7 bases at J, with 20 bases between the two ends. This CDR3 has 16 amino acids. Germline CDR1 is MNHNS and CDR2 is SASEGT. CDR3 in amino acids: CASSGSGWGAMNEQFF. CDR3 sequence (DNA): TGTGCCAGCAGTGGTAGCGGATGGGGTGCAATGAATGAGCAGTTCTTC.

V and J are TRBV27 and TRBJ1-2, with 8 bases lining up with TRBD1. The CDR3 is 15 residues long. V lost 3 bases and J lost 8; bases outside the gene matches: 11. Germline V gives CDR1 MNHEY, CDR2 SMNVEV (reference sequence). The CDR3 here is CASSLGRQGPAGYTF. The CDR3 region has the DNA TGTGCCAGCAGTTTGGGGAGACAGGGGCCTGCGGGCTACACCTTC.

The chain joins TRBV7-2 to TRBJ1-1, with a possible D match to TRBD1 (6 bases). The CDR3 consists of 14 residues. V was pared by 5 bases and J by 1 base, with 11 bases between. Germline V gives CDR1 SGHTA, CDR2 FQGNSA. The DNA for the CDR3 is TGTGCCAGCAGCCCACAGGGAAGGAACACTGAAGCTTTCTTT. Its translation is CASSPQGRNTEAFF.